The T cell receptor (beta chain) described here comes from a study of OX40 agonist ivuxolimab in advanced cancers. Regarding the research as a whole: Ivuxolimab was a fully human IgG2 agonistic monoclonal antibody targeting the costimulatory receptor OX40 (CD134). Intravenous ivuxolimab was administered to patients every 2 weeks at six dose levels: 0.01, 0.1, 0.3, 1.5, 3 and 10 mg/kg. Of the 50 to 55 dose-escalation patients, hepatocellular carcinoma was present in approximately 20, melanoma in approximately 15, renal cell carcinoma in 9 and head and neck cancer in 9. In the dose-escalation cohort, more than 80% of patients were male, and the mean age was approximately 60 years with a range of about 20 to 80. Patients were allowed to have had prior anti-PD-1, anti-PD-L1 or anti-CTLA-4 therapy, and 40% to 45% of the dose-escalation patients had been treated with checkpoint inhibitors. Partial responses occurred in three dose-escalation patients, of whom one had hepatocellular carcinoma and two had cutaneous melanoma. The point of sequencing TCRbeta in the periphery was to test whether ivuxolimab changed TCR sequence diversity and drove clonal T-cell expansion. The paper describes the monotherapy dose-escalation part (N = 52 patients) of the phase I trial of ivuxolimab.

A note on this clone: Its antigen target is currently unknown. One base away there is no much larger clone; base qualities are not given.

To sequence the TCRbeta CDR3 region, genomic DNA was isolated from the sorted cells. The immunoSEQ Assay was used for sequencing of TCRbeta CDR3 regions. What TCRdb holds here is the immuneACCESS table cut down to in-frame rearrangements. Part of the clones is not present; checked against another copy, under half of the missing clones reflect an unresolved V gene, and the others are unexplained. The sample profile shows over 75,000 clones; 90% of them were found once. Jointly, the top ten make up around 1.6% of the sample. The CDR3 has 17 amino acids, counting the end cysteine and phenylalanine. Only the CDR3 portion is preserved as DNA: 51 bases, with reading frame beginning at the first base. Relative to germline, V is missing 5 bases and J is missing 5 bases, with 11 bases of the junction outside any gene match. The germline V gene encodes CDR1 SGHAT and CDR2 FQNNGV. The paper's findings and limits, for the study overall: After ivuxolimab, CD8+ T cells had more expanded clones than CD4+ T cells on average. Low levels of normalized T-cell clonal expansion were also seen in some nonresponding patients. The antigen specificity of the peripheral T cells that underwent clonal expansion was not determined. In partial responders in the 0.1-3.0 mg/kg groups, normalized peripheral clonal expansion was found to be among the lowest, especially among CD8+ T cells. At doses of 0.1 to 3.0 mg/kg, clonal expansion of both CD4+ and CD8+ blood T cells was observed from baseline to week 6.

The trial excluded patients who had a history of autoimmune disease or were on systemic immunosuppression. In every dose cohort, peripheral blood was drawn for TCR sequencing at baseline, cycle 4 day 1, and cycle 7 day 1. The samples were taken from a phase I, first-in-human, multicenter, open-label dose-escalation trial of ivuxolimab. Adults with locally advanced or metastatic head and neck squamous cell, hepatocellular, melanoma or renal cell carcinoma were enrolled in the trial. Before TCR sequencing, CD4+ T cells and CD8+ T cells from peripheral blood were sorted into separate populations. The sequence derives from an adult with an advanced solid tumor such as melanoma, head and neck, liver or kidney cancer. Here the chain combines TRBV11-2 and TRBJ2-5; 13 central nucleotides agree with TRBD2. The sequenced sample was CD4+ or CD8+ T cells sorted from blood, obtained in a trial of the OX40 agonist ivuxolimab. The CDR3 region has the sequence CASSRRGLAGPGETQYF. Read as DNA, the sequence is TGTGCCAGCAGCAGACGGGGACTAGCGGGACCTGGCGAGACCCAGTACTTC. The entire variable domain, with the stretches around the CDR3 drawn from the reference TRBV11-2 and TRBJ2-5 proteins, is EAGVAQSPRYKIIEKRQSVAFWCNPISGHATLYWYQQILGQGPKLLIQFQNNGVVDDSQLPKDRFSAERLKGVDSTLKIQPAKLEDSAVYLCASSRRGLAGPGETQYFGPGTRLLVL.